This T cell receptor (beta chain) was sequenced in a study of blood T cell repertoires in COVID-19. Looking at the study overall: Whether acute or convalescent, the COVID-19 samples came from the United States, Italy and Spain. Nucleic acid was either cDNA or gDNA, and it came from T cells, B-cell-depleted T cells, or PBMCs.

Original data processing: Nucleated cell number was recorded as an estimate derived from reference gene primer amplification. The repertoire was sequenced with immunoSEQ multiplex PCR; TCRdb's copy has only in-frame clones and lacks some. V, J and clone size are taken as reported in that table, and D and trimming were inferred from the DNA itself. This table has 200,000 to 300,000 clones, approximately 86% appearing once. The CDR3 runs to 14 residues. V lost 0 bases and J 4 bases, leaving 6 bases between the germline ends. CDR1 is SGHVS, CDR2 FNYEAQ, per germline. The sequence was collected from a man in his forties who had recovered from COVID-19. The sample comprised peripheral blood. The chain recombines TRBV7-6 with TRBJ2-2; the D gene is possibly TRBD1 (5 bases). CDR3 sequence (DNA): TGTGCCAGCAGCTTAGCAGGGGCCACCGGGGAGCTGTTTTTT. Translating it yields CASSLAGATGELFF.